The sequence of this T cell receptor (delta chain) was determined in a study of γδ T cells in repeated Plasmodium falciparum infection. Study-level points and caveats: Vgamma9/Vdelta2+ repertoires stayed stably polyclonal over time and infection. Vdelta2-negative gammadelta repertoires, largely Vdelta1+, seemingly showed infection-driven waves of new clonal selection.

The length of the CDR3 is 19 residues. J gave up 7 bases and V 0 bases, and 21 bases lay outside the gene matches. Germline CDR1 is GEAIGNYY and CDR2 is EKD. Of note for this clone: Its antigen is currently unknown.

Vgamma9/Vdelta2+ and Vdelta2-negative gammadelta T cells were flow-sorted from PBMC for bulk sequencing. TCRdb redid clone calling on the multiplex PCR reads using CATT. The sample includes 75,000 to 95,000 delta-chain clones, 0.95% to 1% of them seen just once. The sequenced material came from gamma-delta T cells from blood. The origin of this receptor is a pool of human donors (malaria-infected and uninfected, not separated). This chain links TRDV2 with TRDJ1, with TRDD3 matching 8 bases. No J segment appears in TCRdb, so it was assigned here by matching the sequence to germline. The CDR3 here is CACDTAWGYWGSPRAKLIF. CDR3 in DNA: TGTGCCTGTGACACCGCCTGGGGGTACTGGGGGTCACCCCGGGCTAAACTCATCTTT.